A single sample gave rise to the 17 T cell receptor beta chains below, sequenced in a study of CD8 T cells in Susac syndrome. After extraction with the RNeasy kit, roughly 0.45 to 1 ug of the RNA was reverse transcribed using random hexamers. Each CDR3 protein gets one entry after TCRdb re-called the immunoSEQ multiplex PCR reads with MiXCR. The repertoire includes about 110,000 distinct CDR3 sequences, 90% to 98% of them detected once, and under 0.1% sits in the top ten. Sequenced sample: CD4+ T cells from PBMCs. Receptors were obtained from a human donor in good health.

V gene TRBV4-1 combines with J gene TRBJ2-2; 7 bases map to TRBD1. V trimming: 4 bases; J trimming: 2 bases; junction bases outside the gene matches: 4. The CDR3 consists of 15 residues. Germline CDR1 and CDR2: MGHRA and YSYEKL. The CDR3 DNA follows: TGCGCCAGCAGCCGTTGGACAGGAAACACCGGGGAGCTGTTTTTT. Residues: CASSRWTGNTGELFF.

This clonotype was found once. The chain joins TRBV7-2 to TRBJ2-6; D unresolved. The germline V gene has CDR1 SGHTA and CDR2 FQGNSA. V lost 3 bases and J 1 base, leaving 4 bases between the germline ends. CDR3 length: 14 amino acids. CDR3 nucleotides: TGTGCCAGCAGCTTTCCTTCTGGGGCCAACGTCCTGACTTTC. Protein: CASSFPSGANVLTF.

The chain employs TRBV7-3 and TRBJ2-7; TRBD1 or TRBD2 may be the D gene (5 bases each). The CDR3 has 15 amino acids. V lost 2 bases, J lost 3 bases, and 14 bases lay in between. CDR1 is SGHTA and CDR2 is FQGTGA in the germline V gene. This CDR3 reads CASSLAGDGNYEQYF. The CDR3 DNA reads as TGTGCCAGCAGCTTAGCCGGGGACGGCAACTACGAGCAGTACTTC.

The chain links TRBV3-1 to TRBJ2-5; 8 bases line up with TRBD2. Trimming took 3 bases from V and 5 from J; bases not matched to a gene: 2. The CDR3 is made up of 13 amino acids. Germline CDR1 is LGHDT and CDR2 is YNNKEL (reference sequence). The CDR3 DNA follows: TGTGCCAGCAGCCAGCGGGGGGAGGAGACCCAGTACTTC. It specifies CASSQRGEETQYF.

V and J are TRBV27 and TRBJ2-7; 7 positions agree with TRBD1. Germline CDR1 and CDR2: MNHEY and SMNVEV (reference sequence). Trimming removed 2 bases from V and 0 bases from J; junction bases left unmatched: 7. The CDR3 contains 16 residues. The CDR3 is CASSLGGQLGSYEQYF. CDR3 coding DNA: TGTGCCAGCAGTTTAGGGGGACAGCTCGGCTCCTACGAGCAGTACTTC.

The chain combines TRBV2 with TRBJ2-2; D is uncertain. The CDR3 contains 13 residues. Germline CDR1 and CDR2: SNHLY and FYNNEI. V lost 6 bases and J lost 7, with 12 bases in between. In nucleotides, the CDR3 is TGTGCCAGCAGCTCCAGTACCAGCGGGGAGCTGTTTTTT. Translation gives CASSSSTSGELFF.

This rearrangement joins TRBV18 to TRBJ2-7; D may match TRBD1 or TRBD2 (5 bases each). The CDR3 runs 15 residues. Germline V gene sequence: CDR1 KGHSH, CDR2 LQKENI. The V gene lost 0 bases and the J gene lost 6 bases, with 15 bases spanning the gap. CDR3 coding DNA: TGTGCCAGCTCACCACCCCAGGGACCCCCAATCGAGCAGTACTTC. It is translated as CASSPPQGPPIEQYF. The variable domain in full, completed from reference TRBV18 and TRBJ2-7, reads NAGVMQNPRHLVRRRGQEARLRCSPMKGHSHVYWYRQLPEEGLKFMVYLQKENIIDESGMPKERFSAEFPKEGPSILRIQQVVRGDSAAYFCASSPPQGPPIEQYFGPGTRLTVT.

The gene calls are TRBV11-3 and TRBJ1-1; no clear D. V was pared by 3 bases and J by 4 bases, with 9 bases between. The CDR3 covers 13 residues. The germline V gene has CDR1 SGHNT and CDR2 YENEEA. CDR3 DNA: TGTGCCAGCAGCTTTATGGCATCCACTGAAGCTTTCTTT. Translating it yields CASSFMASTEAFF.

The J gene is TRBJ2-5, the V gene TRBV20-1, with 8 bases matching TRBD2. Germline lookup yields CDR1 DFQATT and CDR2 SNEGSKA (reference sequence). This CDR3 has 12 residues. The DNA for the CDR3 is TGCAGCGGACTAGCCACGAAAGAGACCCAGTACTTC. It specifies CSGLATKETQYF.

The chain couples TRBV9 to TRBJ1-1; weak D call: TRBD1 (6 bases). This CDR3 is 15 amino acids long. Germline values: CDR1 SGDLS, CDR2 YYNGEE. With 2 bases removed from V and 1 base from J, the gap between germline ends came to 12 bases. The CDR3 spells CASSVTGIWNTEAFF. DNA of the CDR3: TGTGCCAGCAGCGTGACAGGTATTTGGAACACTGAAGCTTTCTTT.

This chain joins TRBV4-3 and TRBJ2-7, with 12 bases matching TRBD2. Unmatched junction bases numbered 8, after V lost 5 bases and J lost 3 bases. The CDR3 contains 16 residues. Germline V CDR1 and CDR2: LGHNA, YSLEER. The CDR3 sequence is CASSARTSGTIYEQYF. CDR3 nucleotide sequence: TGCGCCAGCAGCGCCCGGACTAGCGGGACTATCTACGAGCAGTACTTC.

The J gene is TRBJ2-2, the V gene TRBV29-1, with TRBD2 matching 11 bases. Germline CDR1 reads SQVTM; CDR2 reads ANQGSEA. Losses at the gene ends were 6 bases for V and 2 bases for J; bases not matched to a gene: 5. The CDR3 covers 15 residues. This chain's CDR3 is CSVPSGGTNTGELFF. As DNA, the CDR3 is TGCAGCGTCCCTAGCGGGGGGACCAACACCGGGGAGCTGTTTTTT.

CDR3 amino acids: CASSGGRVETQYF. The DNA of the CDR3 is TGTGCCAGCAGTGGGGGCAGGGTTGAGACCCAGTACTTC. The chain links TRBV25-1 to TRBJ2-5; a weak D match, TRBD1 (5 bases). This CDR3 contains 13 residues. Germline CDR1 is MGHDK and CDR2 is SYGVNS. Trimming took off 4 bases at V and 5 bases at J, with 11 bases between the two ends.

The V gene is TRBV6-2 or TRBV6-3, the J gene TRBJ2-3, with no clear D. In germline, CDR1 is MNHEY, CDR2 SVGEGT. V was shortened by 5 bases and J by 2 bases, with 5 bases between the two germline ends. This CDR3 contains 12 residues. The CDR3 sequence: CASSQHTDTQYF. CDR3 coding DNA: TGTGCCAGCAGTCAACACACAGATACGCAGTATTTT.

The chain combines TRBV18 with TRBJ2-3; 9 bases map to TRBD1. CDR3 length: 14 residues. Germline V gene data show CDR1 as KGHSH and CDR2 as LQKENI. The J segment lost 4 bases and the V segment lost 3 bases, leaving 2 bases of the junction unmatched. CDR3 sequence (DNA): TGTGCCAGCTCACCGGACAGGGGATCAGATACGCAGTATTTT. Translating it yields CASSPDRGSDTQYF. The whole variable domain, filled in from reference TRBV18 and TRBJ2-3, reads NAGVMQNPRHLVRRRGQEARLRCSPMKGHSHVYWYRQLPEEGLKFMVYLQKENIIDESGMPKERFSAEFPKEGPSILRIQQVVRGDSAAYFCASSPDRGSDTQYFGPGTRLTVL.

The CDR3 DNA sequence: TGTGCCAGCAGTTCCCCCCAAGCCATTCAGTACTTC. It translates to CASSSPQAIQYF. This rearrangement joins TRBV28 to TRBJ2-4, with D unclear. The CDR3 loop spans 12 amino acids. Germline V lookup: CDR1 MDHEN, CDR2 SYDVKM. V dropped 4 bases and J dropped 9 bases, with 10 bases sitting between them.

V usage is TRBV5-4 and J usage is TRBJ1-1, with D perhaps TRBD1 (5 bases). The CDR3 consists of 14 residues. Germline V gene data show CDR1 as SGHNT and CDR2 as YYREEE (reference sequence). Trimming cost V 0 bases and J 4 bases, with 10 bases left between them. The CDR3 DNA reads TGTGCCAGCAGCTTGGACCCGGGGGGCACTGAAGCTTTCTTT. Translating gives CASSLDPGGTEAFF. Full variable domain (missing parts from reference TRBV5-4 and TRBJ1-1): ETGVTQSPTHLIKTRGQQVTLRCSSQSGHNTVSWYQQALGQGPQFIFQYYREEENGRGNFPPRFSGLQFPNYSSELNVNALELDDSALYLCASSLDPGGTEAFFGQGTRLTVV.